Listed below are T cell receptor beta chains from one sample, sequenced in a study of blood T cell repertoires in COVID-19. The table came from immunoSEQ multiplex PCR; TCRdb's copy has only in-frame clones and leaves some out. This table holds 200,000 to 300,000 clones, roughly 88% found once. Sequenced input: peripheral blood. These receptors came from a man between 35 and 55 years old who had recovered from COVID-19. Both conserved end residues are part of each CDR3. A D gene is named only where the DNA matches it firmly. Where a row states a size, it is once, few, many or the class of an expanded clone; other rows omit it.

clone_size | d_call | j_call | v_call | cdr3_nt | cdr3_aa
- | - | TRBJ2-2 | TRBV9 | TGTGCCAGCAGCGTAAGAGGGTCCCCCGGGGAGCTGTTTTTT | CASSVRGSPGELFF
- | - | TRBJ2-5 | TRBV27 | TGTGCCAGCAGTTTATCTGCGGACCAAGAGACCCAGTACTTC | CASSLSADQETQYF
- | - | TRBJ2-6 | TRBV19 | TGTGCCAGTAGTGTCCCAGGGCATTCTCCCTCTGGGGCCAACGTCCTGACTTTC | CASSVPGHSPSGANVLTF
- | - | TRBJ2-1 | TRBV6-6 | TGTGCCAGCAGCCGCGGGGCCGTCTACAATGAGCAGTTCTTC | CASSRGAVYNEQFF
- | - | TRBJ2-2 | TRBV10-3 | TGTGCCATCAGTGAGTTTGGAGGGGGCAACACCGGGGAGCTGTTTTTT | CAISEFGGGNTGELFF
- | - | TRBJ1-1 | TRBV5-1 | TGCGCCAGCAGCCTTGAGACAGGCACTGAAGCTTTCTTT | CASSLETGTEAFF
once | TRBD2 | TRBJ2-1 | TRBV19 | TGTGCCAGTAGTTATAGCGGGAGGGCCGGTGAGCAGTTCTTC | CASSYSGRAGEQFF
- | - | TRBJ2-6 | TRBV3-1/TRBV3-2 | TGTGCCAGCAGCCAAGCGGGGGCTGGGGCCAACGTCCTGACTTTC | CASSQAGAGANVLTF
few | TRBD1 | TRBJ2-1 | TRBV27 | TGTGCCAGCGGTAGTAGGTTACAGGGGGCGGGCAATGAGCAGTTCTTC | CASGSRLQGAGNEQFF
- | - | TRBJ1-3 | TRBV19 | TGTGCCAGTAGTATAGGAGACAGCTCCCGAAACACCATATATTTT | CASSIGDSSRNTIYF
- | - | TRBJ1-6 | TRBV2 | TGTGCCAGCGGACCAGGTTGGGGGCCTAATTCACCCCTCCACTTT | CASGPGWGPNSPLHF
- | TRBD1 | TRBJ2-3 | TRBV24-1 | TGTGCCACCAGTGATCGACAGGGGAAAAAAACAGATACGCAGTATTTT | CATSDRQGKKTDTQYF
- | - | TRBJ1-1 | TRBV2 | TGTGCCAGCAGTGTGGAACGGACAAACACTGAAGCTTTCTTT | CASSVERTNTEAFF
- | - | TRBJ2-5 | TRBV13 | TGTGCCAGCAGCGGCTCGACAAGAAAAGAGACCCAGTACTTC | CASSGSTRKETQYF
once | TRBD1 | TRBJ1-5 | TRBV5-6 | TGTGCCAGCAGCTACCGACAGGGGCATCAGCCCCAGCATTTT | CASSYRQGHQPQHF
- | TRBD1 | TRBJ2-7 | TRBV7-9 | TGTGCCAGCAGCCCCCAGGGGGCCGACTACGAGCAGTACTTC | CASSPQGADYEQYF
few | - | TRBJ2-2 | TRBV19 | TGTGCCAGTAGTTTTTCCCTAGCGTTAAACGGGGAGCTGTTTTTT | CASSFSLALNGELFF
- | - | TRBJ2-7 | TRBV11-2 | TGTGCCAGCAGCTTAAGAGACTATCCCTACGAGCAGTACTTC | CASSLRDYPYEQYF
- | - | TRBJ2-6 | TRBV30 | TGTGCCGGAAGAAAGACAAGGTTCAACGTCCTGACTTTC | CAGRKTRFNVLTF
- | - | TRBJ1-1 | TRBV5-6 | TGTGCCAGCAGCTTGATGGCAGGGATGAACACTGAAGCTTTCTTT | CASSLMAGMNTEAFF
- | TRBD2 | TRBJ2-2 | TRBV14 | TGTGCCAGCAGTCTCGCTAGCGGGGATAACACCGGGGAGCTGTTTTTT | CASSLASGDNTGELFF
- | TRBD1 | TRBJ2-7 | TRBV10-3 | TGTGCCATCAGTCCCGGGACAGGGGACGAGCAGTACTTC | CAISPGTGDEQYF
- | - | TRBJ1-1 | TRBV9 | TGTGCCAGCAGCGTAGGCGTTCGTCCTAACGGGGATCCGGGCACTGAAGCTTTCTTT | CASSVGVRPNGDPGTEAFF
- | - | TRBJ1-1 | TRBV6-5 | TGTGCCAGCAGTTACCGTCCAGCGAGCTTCAACACTGAAGCTTTCTTT | CASSYRPASFNTEAFF
- | - | TRBJ2-5 | TRBV7-9 | TGTGCCAGCAGCTTCAGTGAAGAGACCCAGTACTTC | CASSFSEETQYF
- | - | TRBJ2-1 | TRBV4-3 | TGCGCCAGCAGCCGGGCCGGGCCGCGGGGCAATGAGCAGTTCTTC | CASSRAGPRGNEQFF
- | TRBD1 | TRBJ2-7 | TRBV5-1 | TGCGCCAGCAGCGGATGGGACAGGTCCAACGAGCAGTACTTC | CASSGWDRSNEQYF
- | - | TRBJ2-7 | TRBV19 | TGTGCCAGTAGTATGTGGGGGCTTAGATACGAGCAGTACTTC | CASSMWGLRYEQYF
- | - | TRBJ1-3 | TRBV18 | TGTGCCAGCTCAGGCCTAGTAGGACACTCTGGAAACACCATATATTTT | CASSGLVGHSGNTIYF
- | - | TRBJ2-3 | TRBV5-6 | TGTGCCAGCAGCTTGGCCCTAGCCCGAAGAGATACGCAGTATTTT | CASSLALARRDTQYF
- | TRBD1 | TRBJ1-1 | TRBV18 | TGTGCCAGCTCACTTGGGACAGGGACGAACACTGAAGCTTTCTTT | CASSLGTGTNTEAFF
- | - | TRBJ2-5 | TRBV19 | TGTTCGACCGCGGAGGAAGAGACCCAGTACTTC | CSTAEEETQYF
- | - | TRBJ2-1 | TRBV6-2/TRBV6-3 | TGTGCCAGCAGTTACCCGGGGTGGTTCGATGAGCAGTTCTTC | CASSYPGWFDEQFF
- | TRBD2 | TRBJ2-1 | TRBV10-3 | TGTGCCATCATGGGGGGGGATGAGCAGTTCTTC | CAIMGGDEQFF
- | - | TRBJ2-2 | TRBV7-8 | TGTGCCAGCAGCTTAAGAATTGGAGGGATTATAAACACCGGGGAGCTGTTTTTT | CASSLRIGGIINTGELFF
- | TRBD1 | TRBJ1-2 | TRBV5-6 | TGTGCCAGCAGCCCAGGGACAGTCTACCGATTCTATGGCTACACCTTC | CASSPGTVYRFYGYTF
- | TRBD1 | TRBJ2-7 | TRBV6-5 | TGTGCCAGCTTCCAGGGGGTGGCCTACGAGCAGTACTTC | CASFQGVAYEQYF
- | - | TRBJ2-1 | TRBV14 | TGTGCCAGCAGCCAATCTGGCGGGGATTCGGGGACTCAGTTCTTC | CASSQSGGDSGTQFF
few | - | TRBJ2-2 | TRBV18 | TGTGCCAGCTCACCGCAGGGACTTACTAACACCGGGGAGCTGTTTTTT | CASSPQGLTNTGELFF
- | - | TRBJ2-3 | TRBV3-1/TRBV3-2 | TGTGCCCTTTCAGGGCTCCGTTCCCCCCCAGACAGCACAGATACGCAGTATTTT | CALSGLRSPPDSTDTQYF
- | - | TRBJ2-7 | TRBV6-6 | TGTGCCAGCAGTTATGGTCAGGGCGCCTACGAGCAGTACTTC | CASSYGQGAYEQYF
- | TRBD2 | TRBJ2-7 | TRBV20-1 | TGCAGTGCTAGTTCCAGCGGGAGGGCTGGCGCCGAGCAGTACTTC | CSASSSGRAGAEQYF
- | TRBD1 | TRBJ1-2 | TRBV4-2 | TGTGCCAGCAGCCAAAGGGAGAGTGGAGACAGGGGTGGCTACACCTTC | CASSQRESGDRGGYTF
- | TRBD2 | TRBJ2-3 | TRBV19 | TGTGCCAGTAGTTACTCGGGACTAGGTAGCACAGATACGCAGTATTTT | CASSYSGLGSTDTQYF
- | - | TRBJ2-1 | TRBV6-5 | TGTGCCAGCAGGGTAGCGCAGTCTAGGAATGAGCAGTTCTTC | CASRVAQSRNEQFF
- | - | TRBJ1-4 | TRBV30 | TGTGCCTGGAGTTCCCTCGGGAGTGAAAAACTGTTTTTT | CAWSSLGSEKLFF
- | - | TRBJ1-1 | TRBV6-5 | TGTGCCAGCAGGGCATCCCGAGGGACTGAAGCTTTCTTT | CASRASRGTEAFF